This T cell receptor beta chain was documented in a study of CD8 T cells in ankylosing spondylitis. Study-level points and caveats: Clones linked to disease, bearing a CD8+ phenotype, were relatively rare in peripheral blood.

To note about this clonotype: Its matching antigen is unknown.

TCRdb passed the 5' RACE reads through MiXCR, listing each CDR3 protein once. The data contain around 150,000 distinct CDR3 sequences, 15% to 20% of them seen just once; the ten biggest clones take up about 7.8%. Germline V gene sequence: CDR1 MNHNS, CDR2 SASEGT. This CDR3 has 13 amino acids. V was cut by 7 bases and J by 5 bases, with 14 bases left in between. The receptor comes from a male donor with ankylosing spondylitis or in good health (not recorded which). The chain carries TRBV6-1 and TRBJ2-5, with D tentatively TRBD2 (6 bases). The sequenced sample consisted of blood, either unsorted or a sorted T cell fraction (not recorded which). This chain's CDR3 is CASTLTGSETQYF. The CDR3 nucleotides are TGTGCCAGCACCCTAACCGGGAGCGAGACCCAGTACTTC.